This T cell receptor beta chain was recovered during a study of cytotoxic CD8 clonotypes in ibrutinib-treated CLL. CDR3 length: 15 residues. The germline gives CDR1 MDHEN, CDR2 SYDVKM. With 5 bases removed from V and 5 bases from J, the gap between germline ends came to 18 bases. Sequencing sought depths of 1 in 200,000 to 1 in 1 million T cells. Assay used: immunoSEQ multiplex PCR; TCRdb lists only in-frame clones, some missing. The sample records some 290,000 clones, roughly 85% being singletons. Cryopreserved PBMCs were the source of about 1.9 micrograms of genomic DNA, which went to TCR beta libraries.

This rearrangement joins TRBV28 to TRBJ2-5, with D perhaps TRBD2 (6 bases). Sequencing was performed on PBMCs, taken before ibrutinib treatment. This TCR was recovered from a human donor with chronic lymphocytic leukemia. This CDR3 is CASSLLGGGMETQYF. CDR3 nucleotides: TGTGCCAGCAGTCTTTTGGGCGGAGGGATGGAGACCCAGTACTTC.